This passage covers 12 T cell receptor beta chains from one sample sequenced in a study of cytomegalovirus exposure and HLA in healthy donors. The PCR ran on 60 Vbeta and 13 Jbeta primers. The method was immunoSEQ multiplex PCR; TCRdb's version includes in-frame clones alone and lacks a portion of them. The table has more than 95,000 clones, 60% to 70% seen once. The sample consisted of PBMCs. Receptor source: a woman aged 45-60 years in good health and CMV-seronegative.

The rearrangement links TRBV12-5 to TRBJ1-2; TRBD1 agrees at 7 bases. The CDR3 is 14 amino acids. CDR1 LGHNT and CDR2 FRNRAP come from the germline V gene. V dropped 5 bases and J dropped 2; count of bases not matched to a gene: 5. CDR3 DNA: TGTGCTAGTGGTCCCGGGACAGCCAACTATGGCTACACCTTC. Translation gives CASGPGTANYGYTF.

In its sample, this clone was seen a few times. The chain uses TRBV4-2 and TRBJ2-4, with TRBD1 matching over 12 bases. The length of the CDR3 is 16 residues. The junction had 5 bases not matched to a gene; V was cut back by 1 base and J by 7 bases. CDR1 and CDR2 (germline): LGHNA, YNFKEQ. CDR3 DNA sequence: TGTGCCAGCAGCCAAGTTGGGGGACAGGGGGCCAACATTCAGTACTTC. The encoded protein is CASSQVGGQGANIQYF.

This clone has more than one count but fewer than ten. At one boundary the junction diverges from the germline segment, which might be a read error. The V call is TRBV7-9, the J call TRBJ2-1, with D unclear. The CDR3 covers 13 residues. Germline CDR1 SEHNR, CDR2 FQNEAQ (reference sequence). The CDR3 loop is CASSKSDYKEQFF. The CDR3 DNA reads as TGTGCCAGCAGCAAGTCTGATTACAAGGAGCAGTTCTTC.

This clone was detected only a few times. The chain is built from TRBV5-5 and TRBJ1-1; a weak D match, TRBD1 (6 bases). This CDR3 has 15 amino acids. Germline V gene data show CDR1 as SGHKS and CDR2 as YYEKEE (reference sequence). V was clipped by 0 bases and J by 5 bases, with 14 bases between them. CDR3 sequence: CASSLEQGRGTEAFF. The CDR3 DNA sequence: TGTGCCAGCAGCTTGGAACAGGGAAGAGGGACTGAAGCTTTCTTT.

This sequence joins TRBV5-5 and TRBJ1-1; D is possibly TRBD1 (5 bases). From germline, CDR1 is SGHKS and CDR2 YYEKEE (reference sequence). V was clipped by 2 bases and J by 7 bases, with 21 bases between them. The CDR3 is made up of 16 amino acids. For the CDR3, the DNA is TGTGCCAGCAGCTTCAACTTTCCTAGGGGCGGGGATGAAGCTTTCTTT. Protein sequence: CASSFNFPRGGDEAFF.

There are a few counts of this clone. This rearrangement joins TRBV6-5 to TRBJ1-1; TRBD1 is a possible D gene (5 bases). CDR3 size: 13 residues. Trimming removed 2 bases at V and 7 bases at J, with 11 bases between. Germline lookup yields CDR1 MNHEY and CDR2 SVGAGI. In DNA, the CDR3 is TGTGCCAGCAGTTACGATGGGCAGGGTGAAGCTTTCTTT. Its translation: CASSYDGQGEAFF.

The rearrangement joins TRBV19 to TRBJ1-5; a possible D gene is TRBD1 (6 bases). Germline CDR1 LNHDA, CDR2 SQIVND (reference sequence). The V and J ends lost 5 bases and 2 bases respectively, with 13 bases between them. The CDR3 consists of 15 residues. CDR3 nucleotide sequence: TGTGCCAGTAGTTCAGCAGGGGTGGGCAATCAGCCCCAGCATTTT. Translated, it gives CASSSAGVGNQPQHF.

V is TRBV9 and J is TRBJ2-6; weak D call: TRBD1 (5 bases). The V and J ends lost 2 bases and 4 bases respectively, with 7 bases between them. The germline CDR1 and CDR2 sequences are SGDLS and YYNGEE. There are 14 residues in the CDR3. CDR3 coding DNA: TGTGCCAGCAGCGTTCCAGGGGGGGCCAACGTCCTGACTTTC. Amino acid sequence: CASSVPGGANVLTF.

This chain connects TRBV27 to TRBJ2-6; TRBD1 agrees at 7 bases. J gave up 0 bases and V 1 base, and 3 bases lay outside the gene matches. The CDR3 loop spans 17 amino acids. Germline V gives CDR1 MNHEY, CDR2 SMNVEV (reference sequence). The CDR3 DNA reads as TGTGCCAGCAGTTTATTGGGACAGCCCTCTGGGGCCAACGTCCTGACTTTC. Amino acids: CASSLLGQPSGANVLTF.

The rearrangement joins TRBV5-4 to TRBJ2-1; TRBD2 matches at 11 bases. The CDR3 sequence is 15 residues long. CDR1 SGHNT and CDR2 YYREEE come from the germline V gene (reference sequence). Trimming took 0 bases from V and 8 from J; bases not matched to a gene: 4. The CDR3 protein is CASSLVAGGIHEQFF. CDR3 coding DNA: TGTGCCAGCAGCTTGGTAGCGGGAGGGATCCATGAGCAGTTCTTC.

This clone was recorded a few times. The V gene is TRBV5-4, the J gene TRBJ2-3; TRBD2 aligns across 7 bases. V trimming: 1 base; J trimming: 4 bases; junction bases outside the gene matches: 9. CDR1 is SGHNT and CDR2 is YYREEE in the germline V gene (reference sequence). This CDR3 has 16 amino acids. CDR3 loop: CASSLSLAVGADTQYF. The CDR3 bases are TGTGCCAGCAGCTTGTCTCTAGCGGTGGGGGCAGATACGCAGTATTTT.

The chain joins TRBV5-1 to TRBJ1-2; maybe TRBD1 (6 bases). The V end lost 4 bases, the J end lost 4 bases, and 14 bases lay between the germline ends. The CDR3 sequence is 14 residues long. Germline CDR1 reads SGHRS; CDR2 reads YFSETQ. The chain's CDR3 is CASSGSGQGYGYTF. CDR3 DNA: TGCGCCAGCAGCGGATCGGGACAAGGCTATGGCTACACCTTC.